Included here is one T cell receptor (beta chain) sequence, with context. Antigen unknown. Generated by immunoSEQ multiplex PCR, the TCRdb table keeps only in-frame clones and is missing some. The sample carries about 66,000 clones, roughly 81% recorded once. The CDR3 is made up of 15 amino acids. The entry originates in a study of OX40 agonist ivuxolimab in advanced cancers. Across the study: Two patients with cutaneous melanoma and one with hepatocellular carcinoma, three in total, showed partial responses.

Overall study results and limits: CD8+ T cells showed, on average, more clonal expansion than CD4+ cells. The study observed clonal expansion of CD4+ and CD8+ blood T cells by week 6 at 0.1 to 3.0 mg/kg.

The clonotype was recovered from an adult with an advanced solid tumor such as melanoma, head and neck, liver or kidney cancer. The sequences come from CD4+ or CD8+ T cells sorted from blood, collected in a trial of the OX40 agonist ivuxolimab. This chain uses TRBV12-2 with TRBJ2-5; the D call of TRBD1 is as the table states it, not checked on the DNA. TRBV12-2 is a documented pseudogene. The CDR3 DNA reads TGTGCAAGTCGCTTAGCGATGGGGGCGGAGGAGACCCAGTACTTC. Translating it yields CASRLAMGAEETQYF.